The 22 T cell receptor beta chains presented below share a single source sample, sequenced in a study of blood T cell repertoires in COVID-19. Method: immunoSEQ multiplex PCR; TCRdb's copy keeps in-frame clones and lacks some. Of about 170,000 clones listed, about 86% are singletons. The sample was peripheral blood. The receptors shown here come from a woman in her seventies who had recovered from COVID-19.

The CDR3 sequence is CASSPGAGAWQYEQFF. CDR3 in DNA: TGTGCCAGCAGCCCCGGGGCGGGGGCCTGGCAGTACGAGCAGTTCTTC. The chain is built from TRBV7-3 and TRBJ2-1; D perhaps matches TRBD2 (7 bases). The CDR3 is 16 residues long. The V gene's germline CDR1 is SGHTA and CDR2 FQGTGA. The V and J ends lost 5 bases and 10 bases respectively, with 24 bases between them.

The chain recombines TRBV5-1 with TRBJ2-7; 8 nucleotides line up with TRBD2. Germline trimming cut 3 bases from V and 3 bases from J; bases unmatched to any gene: 5. The CDR3 is made up of 14 amino acids. In germline, CDR1 is SGHRS, CDR2 YFSETQ. DNA of the CDR3: TGCGCCAGCAGCTGGGCGGGAGGTGGCTACGAGCAGTACTTC. It yields the protein CASSWAGGGYEQYF. Based on the CDR3 plus reference TRBV5-1 and TRBJ2-7, the full variable domain is KAGVTQTPRYLIKTRGQQVTLSCSPISGHRSVSWYQQTPGQGLQFLFEYFSETQRNKGNFPGRFSGRQFSNSRSEMNVSTLELGDSALYLCASSWAGGGYEQYFGPGTRLTVT.

The chain carries TRBV11-3 and TRBJ1-2; 7 positions agree with TRBD1. After removal of 4 bases from V and 4 bases from J, the junction contained 15 bases not matched to a gene. The CDR3 has 17 amino acids. The germline V gene has CDR1 SGHNT and CDR2 YENEEA. CDR3 residues: CASSSRQGKAGGYGYTF. The CDR3, as DNA: TGTGCCAGCAGCTCGAGACAGGGCAAAGCAGGTGGCTATGGCTACACCTTC. Complete variable domain (other parts from reference TRBV11-3 and TRBJ1-2): EAGVVQSPRYKIIEKKQPVAFWCNPISGHNTLYWYLQNLGQGPELLIRYENEEAVDDSQLPKDRFSAERLKGVDSTLKIQPAELGDSAVYLCASSSRQGKAGGYGYTFGSGTRLTVV.

Turning to this clone: Other DNA sequences within the sample encode an identical CDR3. The chain couples TRBV6-5 to TRBJ2-5; D is uncertain. Trimming left V 6 bases short and J 5 bases short, with 10 bases between. The CDR3 length is 12 residues. Germline CDR1 MNHEY, CDR2 SVGAGI. The CDR3 protein is CASSPSRETQYF. As DNA, the CDR3 is TGTGCCAGCAGCCCAAGCCGGGAGACCCAGTACTTC.

The chain uses TRBV9 and TRBJ1-6, with 9 bases fitting TRBD1. Looked up from germline, CDR1 is SGDLS and CDR2 is YYNGEE. The CDR3 consists of 16 residues. Unmatched junction bases numbered 9, after V lost 4 bases and J lost 7 bases. This CDR3 is CASSPRKTGGNSPLHF. For the CDR3, the DNA is TGTGCCAGCAGCCCCCGGAAGACAGGGGGAAATTCACCCCTCCACTTT.

This chain joins TRBV19 and TRBJ2-7, with D maybe TRBD1 (5 bases). V lost 1 base and J lost 2, with 9 bases in between. This CDR3 spans 14 amino acids. CDR1 is LNHDA and CDR2 is SQIVND in the germline V gene (reference sequence). The CDR3 nucleotides are TGTGCCAGTAGTATAGGTTCAGGGCCCTACGAGCAGTACTTC. Encoded protein: CASSIGSGPYEQYF.

V gene TRBV2 combines with J gene TRBJ1-6; TRBD1 might be the D (6 bases). The CDR3 covers 17 residues. Germline lookup yields CDR1 SNHLY and CDR2 FYNNEI. V shed 8 bases and J shed 0 bases, with 17 bases lying between them. This CDR3 is CASGGGAGNSYNSPLHF. CDR3 in DNA: TGTGCCAGCGGGGGGGGCGCAGGGAACTCCTATAATTCACCCCTCCACTTT.

The rearrangement joins TRBV6-2 or TRBV6-3 to TRBJ1-5; TRBD1 might be the D (5 bases). CDR1 and CDR2 (germline): MNHEY, SVGEGT. This CDR3 spans 16 amino acids. Trimming left V 0 bases short and J 1 base short, with 10 bases between. CDR3 DNA: TGTGCCAGCAGTTACTCGGGGAGGGGCAGCAATCAGCCCCAGCATTTT. Amino acid sequence: CASSYSGRGSNQPQHF.

The CDR3 loop reads CASGIIGLGNTGELFF. For the CDR3, the DNA is TGTGCCAGCGGCATTATTGGCCTAGGCAACACCGGGGAGCTGTTTTTT. This chain joins TRBV28 and TRBJ2-2, with no clear D. Trimming shortened V by 8 bases and J by 2 bases, and 18 bases separated the two germline ends. From germline, CDR1 is MDHEN and CDR2 SYDVKM. There are 16 residues in the CDR3.

The CDR3 region has the DNA TGTGCCAGCACCCGAGCGGGGGACGCCTACAATGAGCAGTTCTTC. It specifies CASTRAGDAYNEQFF. This chain links TRBV27 with TRBJ2-1, with 8 nucleotides matching TRBD2. The CDR3 contains 15 residues. V was pared by 7 bases and J by 2 bases, with 7 bases of the junction left unmatched. Germline assignment: CDR1 MNHEY and CDR2 SMNVEV (reference sequence).

The chain recombines TRBV3-1 (or the pseudogene TRBV3-2) with TRBJ2-7; 7 bases fit TRBD2. V was clipped by 1 base and J by 11 bases; unmatched bases: 5. This CDR3 spans 12 amino acids. Looked up from germline, CDR1 is LGHDT and CDR2 is YNNKEL (reference sequence). The CDR3 sequence: CASSQARGGKYF. For the CDR3, the DNA is TGTGCCAGCAGCCAAGCTAGGGGAGGGAAGTACTTC.

V is TRBV4-1 and J is TRBJ1-1; 8 bases are shared with TRBD1. Germline CDR1 reads MGHRA; CDR2 reads YSYEKL. The V and J ends lost 5 bases and 6 bases, in that order; junction bases with no gene match: 11. The CDR3 runs 15 residues. Here the CDR3 reads CASSDRTGWIAEAFF. For the CDR3, the DNA is TGCGCCAGCAGCGACCGGACAGGGTGGATCGCTGAAGCTTTCTTT.

The chain couples TRBV3-1 (or the pseudogene TRBV3-2) to TRBJ1-2; 9 nucleotides align to TRBD1. J lost 7 bases, V lost 0 bases, and 6 bases had no gene match. The CDR3 extends over 15 amino acids. In germline, CDR1 is LGHDT, CDR2 YNNKEL (reference sequence). CDR3 DNA: TGTGCCAGCAGCCAAGACGGGACAGGGATCCCTGGCTACACCTTC. It is translated as CASSQDGTGIPGYTF.

This chain uses TRBV3-1 (or the pseudogene TRBV3-2) with TRBJ1-6; 9 bases line up with TRBD1. The CDR3 covers 16 residues. V was pared by 4 bases and J by 8 bases, with 9 bases of the junction left unmatched. The germline V gene has CDR1 LGHDT and CDR2 YNNKEL (reference sequence). CDR3 nucleotides: TGTGCCAGCAGCCCCTTTTGGGGACAGGGTTATTCACCCCTCCACTTT. This encodes CASSPFWGQGYSPLHF.

The chain employs TRBV11-2 and TRBJ2-1; 7 nucleotides match TRBD2. The V segment lost 6 bases and the J segment 2 bases; nucleotides outside the gene matches: 7. Germline assignment: CDR1 SGHAT and CDR2 FQNNGV. This CDR3 has 15 residues. CDR3 sequence reads: CASRSGRATYNEQFF. For the CDR3, the DNA is TGTGCCAGCAGGTCAGGGAGGGCGACCTACAATGAGCAGTTCTTC.

The chain carries TRBV30 and TRBJ1-2; D is ambiguous. V shed 3 bases and J shed 8 bases, with 10 bases lying between them. Germline V gene data show CDR1 as GTSNPN and CDR2 as SVGIG (reference sequence). The CDR3 contains 11 residues. The CDR3, as DNA: TGTGCCTGGAGCCGCGGGGAAGGCTACACCTTC. It translates to CAWSRGEGYTF.

J is TRBJ2-7 and V is TRBV19, with 8 positions matching TRBD1. The CDR3 extends over 15 amino acids. From germline, CDR1 is LNHDA and CDR2 SQIVND (reference sequence). The J segment lost 2 bases and the V segment lost 6 bases, leaving 9 bases of the junction unmatched. The CDR3 is CASRQPGQEPYEQYF. In DNA form, the CDR3 reads TGTGCCAGTAGGCAACCGGGACAGGAACCCTACGAGCAGTACTTC. Drawing the rest from reference TRBV19 and TRBJ2-7, the complete variable domain is DGGITQSPKYLFRKEGQNVTLSCEQNLNHDAMYWYRQDPGQGLRLIYYSQIVNDFQKGDIAEGYSVSREKKESFPLTVTSAQKNPTAFYLCASRQPGQEPYEQYFGPGTRLTVT.

In this sample, this clone turned up a few times. V usage is TRBV5-5 and J usage is TRBJ1-4, with TRBD1 matching over 8 bases. In germline, CDR1 is SGHKS, CDR2 YYEKEE (reference sequence). V gave up 5 bases and J gave up 5 bases; unmatched junction bases: 11. The CDR3 covers 16 residues. CDR3 residues: CASSSYPTGDNEKLFF. The DNA for the CDR3 is TGTGCCAGCAGTTCCTATCCGACAGGGGACAATGAAAAACTGTTTTTT.

This clone came up many times. The chain carries TRBV11-1 and TRBJ2-7, with D tentatively TRBD2 (6 bases). Trimming cost V 5 bases and J 4 bases, with 21 bases left between them. Germline CDR1 reads SGHAT; CDR2 reads FQDESV (reference sequence). The CDR3 is 16 amino acids. CDR3 coding DNA: TGTGCCAGCAGCCCCCATGGGGGGTTAGTGAGGTACGAGCAGTACTTC. It specifies CASSPHGGLVRYEQYF.

The chain has TRBV7-2 and TRBJ1-5, with D perhaps TRBD1 (6 bases). Germline V CDR1 and CDR2: SGHTA, FQGNSA. This CDR3 region has 13 residues. V was clipped by 2 bases and J by 12 bases, with 14 bases between them. CDR3 residues: CASSLLVRGGQHF. The CDR3 nucleotides are TGTGCCAGCAGCTTATTGGTTCGAGGGGGCCAGCATTTT.

The chain carries TRBV5-1 and TRBJ2-5; 15 positions agree with TRBD2. Trimming at V came to 4 bases and at J to 2 bases, leaving 6 bases not matched to a gene. Germline-derived CDR1 and CDR2 are SGHRS and YFSETQ. The CDR3 is 17 amino acids. The CDR3 DNA reads as TGCGCCAGCAGCGCCGGGACTAGCGGGGGGTTTCAAGAGACCCAGTACTTC. Residues: CASSAGTSGGFQETQYF.

This chain joins TRBV25-1 and TRBJ2-6, with 7 positions matching TRBD1. V shed 3 bases, J shed 10 bases, and the junction held 6 bases outside the gene matches. Germline assignment: CDR1 MGHDK and CDR2 SYGVNS. There are 14 residues in the CDR3. The CDR3 region is CASSDPGTVNVLTF. DNA for the CDR3: TGTGCCAGCAGTGATCCCGGGACAGTAAACGTCCTGACTTTC.